The clone carrying this TCR beta chain was observed a single time. Antigen unknown. Here immunoSEQ multiplex PCR was the method, and the copy in TCRdb shows in-frame clones only, minus some. The sample carries about 350,000 clones, 90% to 95% recorded once. This sample was included in a study of Ad26.COV2.S vaccination and SARS-CoV-2 variants. Study-wide results and caveats: Reported post-vaccination CD8+ and CD4+ T cell responses to spike showed substantial breadth. Total T cell responses may have been underestimated by the TCR breadth and depth analyses. Comparable non-spike TCR breadth was observed in vaccine and placebo recipients.

Germline V lookup: CDR1 SEHNR, CDR2 FQNEAQ (reference sequence). CDR3 size: 17 residues. The V and J ends lost 5 bases and 0 bases, in that order; junction bases with no gene match: 9. The source material was peripheral blood, sampled after recovery from COVID-19. The V gene is TRBV7-9, the J gene TRBJ2-1; 8 bases map to TRBD1. The receptor was derived from a human donor who had recovered from COVID-19. CDR3 amino acids: CASSPLGTGSSYNEQFF. CDR3 bases: TGTGCCAGCAGCCCCTTAGGGACAGGCAGCTCCTACAATGAGCAGTTCTTC.